These 8 T cell receptor beta chains share one sample of origin, sequenced in a study of tumor-infiltrating lymphocytes in primary liver carcinoma. Production of TCR beta cDNA used roughly 0.55 ug total RNA together with a constant-region primer. Employing slightly modified ARM-PCR, three nested multiplex PCR rounds were run, and these gave rise to the TCR beta libraries. Primers for the first two PCR rounds were TRBV1-TRBV30 forward primers and a C-beta reverse primer (around 11 cycles per round). MiXCR was run by TCRdb on the multiplex PCR reads, yielding one entry per CDR3 protein. The sample includes approximately 300,000 distinct CDR3 sequences, around three fifths of them seen just once. It was unsorted whole blood that yielded blood RNA, and germline DNA was also extracted. Sample: peripheral blood. The receptors were gathered from a middle-aged man with primary liver carcinoma and hepatitis B virus infection.

The chain carries TRBV14 and TRBJ1-5; TRBD1 matches 7 bases. V gave up 0 bases and J gave up 11 bases; unmatched junction bases: 4. This CDR3 has 13 residues. Per germline, CDR1 SGHDN and CDR2 FVKESK. CDR3 sequence (DNA): TGTGCCAGCAGCCAAGATCCAGGGGGGGCCCAGCATTTT. Its translation: CASSQDPGGAQHF.

The sample holds many counts of this clonotype. The V gene is TRBV4-1, the J gene TRBJ2-1; TRBD2 matches 10 bases. The CDR3 contains 16 residues. V lost 1 base to trimming and J lost 5 bases; unmatched junction nucleotides: 5. Per the germline V gene, CDR1 is MGHRA and CDR2 is YSYEKL. CDR3 sequence (DNA): TGCGCCAGCAGCCAAGGTCTAGCGGGAGTACACAATGAGCAGTTCTTC. It yields the protein CASSQGLAGVHNEQFF.

The DNA of the CDR3 is TGCGCCAGCAGCTTGGAGGACGCGATTAATTCACCCCTCCACTTT. The encoded protein is CASSLEDAINSPLHF. The chain carries TRBV5-1 and TRBJ1-6; D not certain. Germline V gene data show CDR1 as SGHRS and CDR2 as YFSETQ. CDR3 length equals 15 residues. Trimming cost V 0 bases and J 6 bases, with 10 bases left between them. The entire variable domain, with the rest obtained from reference TRBV5-1 and TRBJ1-6, is as follows: KAGVTQTPRYLIKTRGQQVTLSCSPISGHRSVSWYQQTPGQGLQFLFEYFSETQRNKGNFPGRFSGRQFSNSRSEMNVSTLELGDSALYLCASSLEDAINSPLHFGNGTRLTVT.

Notes on this clonotype: Since a much larger clone is just one base distant, this may be a read error. The chain carries TRBV4-1 and TRBJ2-1; TRBD2 matches 8 bases. Germline V gene lookup returns CDR1 MGHRA and CDR2 YSYEKL. The CDR3 spans 18 residues. V was pared by 4 bases and J by 8 bases, with 19 bases of the junction left unmatched. DNA for the CDR3: TGCGCCAGCAGCCTCAAATTCGTAGCGGGACGGGCCTCCGATGAGCAGTTCTTC. This codes for CASSLKFVAGRASDEQFF.

The chain uses TRBV5-1 and TRBJ2-7; TRBD2 agrees at 10 bases. The CDR3 consists of 16 residues. Germline V gives CDR1 SGHRS, CDR2 YFSETQ. V was pared by 3 bases and J by 2 bases, with 8 bases of the junction left unmatched. The CDR3 nucleotides are TGCGCCAGCAGCTGGGGGGGAACTAGCGGGACCTACGAGCAGTACTTC. Translating it yields CASSWGGTSGTYEQYF. The full variable domain, its missing parts supplied by reference TRBV5-1 and TRBJ2-7, is KAGVTQTPRYLIKTRGQQVTLSCSPISGHRSVSWYQQTPGQGLQFLFEYFSETQRNKGNFPGRFSGRQFSNSRSEMNVSTLELGDSALYLCASSWGGTSGTYEQYFGPGTRLTVT.

This clonotype was seen many times. The chain joins TRBV14 to TRBJ2-3; 7 bases map to TRBD1. There are 15 residues in the CDR3. Trimming cost V 0 bases and J 1 base; bases outside gene matches: 1. Germline V lookup: CDR1 SGHDN, CDR2 FVKESK. CDR3 sequence reads: CASSQEGQRTDTQYF. The CDR3 nucleotides are TGTGCCAGCAGCCAAGAGGGACAGCGCACAGATACGCAGTATTTT.

This clonotype was found once. This may be a read error, as it is one base from a much larger clone. The CDR3 DNA reads TGTGCCAACAGTCGGGCTGCCTCCGACACTGAAGCTTTCTTT. Its translation is CANSRAASDTEAFF. The V gene is TRBV6-1, the J gene TRBJ1-1, with D unresolved. CDR1 is MNHNS and CDR2 is SASEGT in the germline V gene. This CDR3 has 14 residues.

The chain uses TRBV28 and TRBJ2-3; D may be TRBD1 (5 bases). Deletions cut 6 bases from V and 0 bases from J, with 13 bases between. Germline loops: CDR1 MDHEN, CDR2 SYDVKM. The CDR3 totals 15 residues. CDR3 DNA sequence: TGTGCCAGCAGCCCCTGGGCAGGGAGCACAGATACGCAGTATTTT. It encodes CASSPWAGSTDTQYF.